Given below is one T cell receptor (beta chain) in context. The sample comes from a study of cytomegalovirus exposure and HLA in healthy donors. As for the study in general: A prior study identified 100 million to 130 million unique TCR beta sequences from roughly 180 million T cells.

Unmatched junction bases numbered 6, after V lost 6 bases and J lost 4 bases. There are 14 residues in the CDR3. Germline V gives CDR1 MNHEY, CDR2 SVGAGI. Primers for the PCR totalled 60 Vbeta and 13 Jbeta. Sequenced by immunoSEQ multiplex PCR; TCRdb stores in-frame clones only, minus some. This sample carries approximately 150,000 clones, approximately 80% of them seen once, and the ten largest clones take around 10%. The V gene is TRBV6-5, the J gene TRBJ2-7; TRBD1 matches 10 bases. The receptor was derived from a man aged 50 to 60 in good health and CMV-seropositive. The sequenced sample consisted of PBMCs. CDR3 sequence: CASRGGQGRYEQYF. The CDR3 DNA sequence: TGTGCCAGCAGGGGGGGACAGGGGCGTTACGAGCAGTACTTC.